The present T cell receptor beta chain was sequenced within a study of blood T cell repertoires in COVID-19. Study-wide context: T cells, B-cell-depleted T cells, or PBMCs provided the cDNA or gDNA that served as material.

The CDR3 consists of 13 residues. Trimming left V 4 bases short and J 0 bases short, with 7 bases between. Germline V CDR1 and CDR2: LNHDA, SQIVND (reference sequence). The table came from immunoSEQ multiplex PCR; TCRdb's copy has only in-frame clones and leaves some out. The profile shows 100,000 to 150,000 clones, 85% to 90% of them singletons. The origin of this receptor is a man between 45 and 60 years old with active or convalescent COVID-19. The V call is TRBV19, the J call TRBJ2-7; no definite D call. What was sequenced was peripheral blood. The CDR3 here is CASSKKSSYEQYF. CDR3 nucleotide sequence: TGTGCCAGTAGTAAGAAGAGCTCCTACGAGCAGTACTTC.